The 2 T cell receptor beta chains below come from one sample, sequenced in a study of OX40 agonist ivuxolimab in advanced cancers. Sequencing used immunoSEQ multiplex PCR; TCRdb keeps in-frame clones, though not all of them. The repertoire holds 77,000 or so clones, with 85% to 90% as singletons. Sequencing used CD4+ or CD8+ T cells sorted from blood, obtained in a trial of the OX40 agonist ivuxolimab. Receptors originate from an adult with an advanced solid tumor such as melanoma, head and neck, liver or kidney cancer.

This clone was counted between two and nine times. This rearrangement joins TRBV6-1 to TRBJ1-4; TRBD1 is a possible D gene (6 bases). Germline V CDR1 and CDR2: MNHNS, SASEGT. With 0 bases removed from V and 8 bases from J, the gap between germline ends came to 22 bases. This CDR3 contains 18 residues. The chain's CDR3 is CASSEALERTASGEKLFF. The CDR3 nucleotides read TGTGCCAGCAGTGAAGCCCTAGAAAGGACAGCGTCGGGGGAAAAACTGTTTTTT.

V gene TRBV29-1 combines with J gene TRBJ1-2; D unclear. V dropped 6 bases and J dropped 3 bases, with 8 bases sitting between them. There are 11 residues in the CDR3. The germline gives CDR1 SQVTM, CDR2 ANQGSEA. The CDR3 reads CSVDGHYGYTF. CDR3 sequence (DNA): TGCAGCGTGGACGGCCACTATGGCTACACCTTC.